The rows below give T cell receptor beta chains drawn from one sample of a study of identical twins. In TCRdb, the 5' RACE reads were re-called with MiXCR into one record per CDR3 protein. Seen here are about 470,000 distinct CDR3 sequences, roughly 24% observed once, and the top ten hold roughly 3%. The sample was also linked to a second study, of T cells expressing NK-cell markers.

Material for sequencing was CD4+ T cells sorted from blood. These receptors all come from a woman in her late teens or twenties in good health. The CDR3 runs from the conserved cysteine through the conserved F or W. The D gene is left open where the match is weak. Size tells how often a clone was seen (once, few, many) or the class of an expanded clone, and some rows leave it out.

TRBV6-5	NA	TRBJ2-5	few	TGTGCCAGCAGTTATGGTTTTTCAGGGTGGGAGACCCAGTACTTC	CASSYGFSGWETQYF
TRBV28	TRBD1	TRBJ1-5	few	TGTGCCAGCAGCAGATGGGACAGGGGTTATAGCAATCAGCCCCAGCATTTT	CASSRWDRGYSNQPQHF
TRBV20-1	TRBD2	TRBJ2-3	few	TGCAGTGCTAGCGGTCCGGGACTAGCATCCGATACGCAGTATTTT	CSASGPGLASDTQYF
TRBV12-3/TRBV12-4	NA	TRBJ2-1	few	TGTGCCAGCAGGCCTACAAACAGCTTCTCCTACAATGAGCAGTTCTTC	CASRPTNSFSYNEQFF
TRBV29-1	NA	TRBJ1-2	NA	TGCAGCGTCAGGGGCAGCGCGTCCATAGATAACTATGGCTACACCTTC	CSVRGSASIDNYGYTF
TRBV9	TRBD2	TRBJ2-1	few	TGTGCCAGCAGCGTAGGAGGTCGACTAGCGGATTACAATGAGCAGTTCTTC	CASSVGGRLADYNEQFF
TRBV3-1	NA	TRBJ2-1	NA	TGTGCCAGCAGCCAAGTCTCCAGGCTGTTCTTC	CASSQVSRLFF
TRBV5-1	NA	TRBJ1-1	NA	TGCGCCAGCAGGGATCGGACGGGGGAAGCTTTCTTT	CASRDRTGEAFF
TRBV12-3/TRBV12-4	NA	TRBJ2-7	NA	TGTGCCAGCAGTCCGGGTCTTAGGGTTAACGAGCAGTACTTC	CASSPGLRVNEQYF
TRBV20-1	NA	TRBJ1-1	few	TGCAGTGCTAAACCCTGGGACACTGAAGCTTTCTTT	CSAKPWDTEAFF
TRBV2	TRBD2	TRBJ2-7	few	TGTGCCGACTCTAGCGGGGGTACCTACGAGCAGTACTTC	CADSSGGTYEQYF
TRBV27	NA	TRBJ2-2	few	TGTGCCAGCAGTAGAAGTTTAGGAGCGACCTTGAACACCGGGGAGCTGTTTTTT	CASSRSLGATLNTGELFF
TRBV11-2	TRBD2	TRBJ2-2	few	TGTGCCAGCAGCTTAGGTAGCGGGACCGTGAACACCGGGGAGCTGTTTTTT	CASSLGSGTVNTGELFF
TRBV9	TRBD2	TRBJ2-1	once	TGTGCCAGCAGCGTAACCATCGGGGGGGCTAAGGAGCAGTTCTTC	CASSVTIGGAKEQFF
TRBV6-6	TRBD2	TRBJ2-1	few	TGTGCCAGCAACGAGCGGGGGTGGTATGAGCAGTTCTTC	CASNERGWYEQFF
TRBV7-6	NA	TRBJ2-7	many	TGTGCCAGCAGCTTAGGGCTTAGCTCCTACGAGCAGTACTTC	CASSLGLSSYEQYF
TRBV7-2	NA	TRBJ2-7	NA	TGTGCCAGCAGCTTAGCGATGGGCCCACGCTACGAGCAGTACTTC	CASSLAMGPRYEQYF
TRBV27	NA	TRBJ2-7	NA	TGTGCCAGCAGTTTTCGGGGAGGAATCAAGGATGGGATCTCCTACGAGCAGTACTTC	CASSFRGGIKDGISYEQYF
TRBV5-5	TRBD1	TRBJ1-1	few	TGTGCCAGCAGCTTCGGGACAGATGAAGCTTTCTTT	CASSFGTDEAFF
TRBV5-1	NA	TRBJ1-6	NA	TGCGCCAGCAGCTTGGAGGACCAGGGAGATAATTCACCCCTCCACTTT	CASSLEDQGDNSPLHF
TRBV6-2/TRBV6-3	NA	TRBJ2-2	once	TGTGCCAGCAGTTTTACAGGCACCTCAGGGGAGCTGTTTTTT	CASSFTGTSGELFF
TRBV20-1	NA	TRBJ2-5	few	TGCAGTGCCGCCCTGCAGGGGTCAGGAGAGACCCAGTACTTC	CSAALQGSGETQYF
TRBV12-3/TRBV12-4	TRBD1	TRBJ2-2	NA	TGTGCCAGCAGTTTTTGGACAGGAGTGAACACCGGGGAGCTGTTTTTT	CASSFWTGVNTGELFF
TRBV15	NA	TRBJ1-1	NA	TGTGCCACCAGCGGCACGGACACTGAAGCTTTCTTT	CATSGTDTEAFF
TRBV7-2	TRBD1	TRBJ2-7	few	TGTGCCAGCAGCTGGGACAGGGCGAACGAGCAGTACTTC	CASSWDRANEQYF
TRBV20-1	NA	TRBJ2-1	few	TGCAGTGCTTTGAAGGGGGGCAATGAGCAGTTCTTC	CSALKGGNEQFF
TRBV7-6	NA	TRBJ2-7	many	TGTGCCAGCAGCTCCCTAGCCGGGGGCTCCTACGAGCAGTACTTC	CASSSLAGGSYEQYF
TRBV6-1	NA	TRBJ1-2	NA	TGTGCCAGCGGCTCCTATGTGGAATCAGCTAACTATGGCTACACCTTC	CASGSYVESANYGYTF
TRBV5-1	NA	TRBJ2-7	NA	TGCGCCAGCAGCGTCCGGGACTTCGACTACGAGCAGTACTTC	CASSVRDFDYEQYF
TRBV7-2	NA	TRBJ2-1	NA	TGTGCCAGCAGCTTTAGGACGGGGGACTCCTACAATGAGCAGTTCTTC	CASSFRTGDSYNEQFF
TRBV20-1	NA	TRBJ2-4	NA	TGCAGTGCTGGCCGTCGGAACCAAAACATTCAGTACTTC	CSAGRRNQNIQYF
TRBV14	NA	TRBJ1-2	NA	TGTGCCAGCAGCCACGGATTCAGGGGAAGCTATGGCTACACCTTC	CASSHGFRGSYGYTF
TRBV5-1	TRBD1	TRBJ1-4	few	TGCGCCAGCAGCGGCGGGACAGGGTTGTACGAAAAACTGTTTTTT	CASSGGTGLYEKLFF
TRBV5-1	NA	TRBJ1-4	NA	TGCGCCAGCAGCTTGGCCAGGCCGTCGGGAGAAAAACTGTTTTTT	CASSLARPSGEKLFF
TRBV4-3	NA	TRBJ2-7	few	TGCGCCAGCAGCCTAACCCCCGGGCTTCAGTACTTC	CASSLTPGLQYF
TRBV7-8	TRBD2	TRBJ2-1	NA	TGTGCCAGCAGCTTACGGGACTATCCTCGGAGCTCCTACAATGAGCAGTTCTTC	CASSLRDYPRSSYNEQFF
TRBV7-8	NA	TRBJ2-5	many	TGTGCCAGCAGCCCCCAGAAAGAGACCCAGTACTTC	CASSPQKETQYF
TRBV9	TRBD1	TRBJ1-5	many	TGTGCCAGCAGCGTAGGCCCACAGGGGCAGCCCCAGCATTTT	CASSVGPQGQPQHF
TRBV5-6	NA	TRBJ2-1	NA	TGTGCCAGCAGTTCCCGGGGGCGGGCGTCCTCCTACAATGAGCAGTTCTTC	CASSSRGRASSYNEQFF
TRBV15	TRBD2	TRBJ2-1	NA	TGTGCCACCAGCAGGGGGACTAGCGGGAGGGATGAGCAGTTCTTC	CATSRGTSGRDEQFF
TRBV5-5	NA	TRBJ2-6	NA	TGTGCCAGCAGCTTGGCGGCCTCCTCTGGGGCCAACGTCCTGACTTTC	CASSLAASSGANVLTF
TRBV12-3/TRBV12-4	NA	TRBJ2-5	NA	TGTGCCAGCACCTTAGATCGGTCTCAAGAGACCCAGTACTTC	CASTLDRSQETQYF
TRBV20-1	NA	TRBJ2-1	few	TGCAGTGGAAGGAAGGTGGATGAGCAGTTCTTC	CSGRKVDEQFF
TRBV10-3	TRBD1	TRBJ2-3	few	TGTGCCATCAGTGGTACAGGGGTGTCAGATACGCAGTATTTT	CAISGTGVSDTQYF
TRBV12-3/TRBV12-4	TRBD2	TRBJ2-3	NA	TGTGCCAGCAGGATGACTAGCGGGAGAGATACGCAGTATTTT	CASRMTSGRDTQYF
TRBV19	TRBD2	TRBJ2-1	NA	TGTGCCAGTGTGCGACTAGCGGACGCCCATGAGCAGTTCTTC	CASVRLADAHEQFF
TRBV10-3	TRBD2	TRBJ2-2	NA	TGTGCCATCAGTGACCGGACTAGCGGGAAGGTCGGGGAGCTGTTTTTT	CAISDRTSGKVGELFF